A single sample is the source of the 13 T cell receptor beta chains below, sequenced in a study of blood T cell repertoires in COVID-19. The protocol was immunoSEQ multiplex PCR, while the TCRdb copy is restricted to in-frame clones and leaves out a portion. This sample has around 89,000 clones, with more than 70% found just once. Sequenced: peripheral blood. Receptors originate from a man between 60 and 75 years old with acute or convalescent COVID-19.

This clone came up a few times. The chain joins TRBV4-1 to TRBJ2-7, with 9 bases fitting TRBD2. The junction had 11 bases not matched to a gene; V was cut back by 0 bases and J by 2 bases. The CDR3 runs to 18 residues. CDR1 is MGHRA, CDR2 YSYEKL, per germline. CDR3 DNA: TGCGCCAGCAGCCAAGATTTTTTTAATAGCGGGGGAACCTACGAGCAGTACTTC. As protein: CASSQDFFNSGGTYEQYF.

The chain carries TRBV2 and TRBJ2-1, with D possibly TRBD2 on 5 matching bases. V lost 5 bases to trimming and J lost 12 bases, with 14 bases between them. The germline gives CDR1 SNHLY, CDR2 FYNNEI. CDR3 length: 12 amino acids. The CDR3 DNA sequence: TGTGCCAGCAGTATTATGGCCGGAGGGCAGTTCTTC. The encoded protein is CASSIMAGGQFF.

The chain is built from TRBV4-2 and TRBJ1-5; 10 bases agree with TRBD1. Germline CDR1 LGHNA, CDR2 YNFKEQ. CDR3 length: 18 residues. Trimming cost V 4 bases and J 2 bases; bases outside gene matches: 11. The DNA for the CDR3 is TGTGCCAGCAGCCGTGACTTCTCCGGGACAGGGGGCAATCAGCCCCAGCATTTT. Protein: CASSRDFSGTGGNQPQHF.

The chain couples TRBV5-1 to TRBJ1-3, with TRBD1 matching 8 bases. Trimming removed 5 bases from V and 3 bases from J; junction bases left unmatched: 10. Per germline, CDR1 SGHRS and CDR2 YFSETQ. CDR3 length equals 16 residues. The CDR3 spells CASRGAGGIIGNTIYF. In nucleotides, the CDR3 is TGCGCCAGCAGGGGGGCAGGGGGCATCATTGGAAACACCATATATTTT.

The chain recombines TRBV6-5 with TRBJ1-3; D gene uncertain. This CDR3 has 13 amino acids. Germline V CDR1 and CDR2: MNHEY, SVGAGI. Trimming took off 6 bases at V and 1 base at J, with 7 bases between the two ends. DNA of the CDR3: TGTGCCAGCAGCCCCAGGTCTGGAAACACCATATATTTT. Its translation is CASSPRSGNTIYF.

The rearrangement links TRBV5-4 to TRBJ2-1; D may be TRBD1 (6 bases). V lost 5 bases and J lost 0, with 12 bases in between. CDR3 length equals 15 residues. Looked up from germline, CDR1 is SGHNT and CDR2 is YYREEE (reference sequence). This CDR3 is CASSQDRSSYNEQFF. The CDR3 nucleotides are TGTGCCAGCAGTCAGGACAGAAGCTCCTACAATGAGCAGTTCTTC.

This sequence joins TRBV5-1 and TRBJ2-3, with D perhaps TRBD2 (5 bases). Germline V gives CDR1 SGHRS, CDR2 YFSETQ. The CDR3 sequence is 15 residues long. V shed 2 bases and J shed 1 base, with 11 bases lying between them. The CDR3 nucleotides are TGCGCCAGCAGCTTAGCGGCCTGGGGCACAGATACGCAGTATTTT. It encodes CASSLAAWGTDTQYF.

The chain links TRBV10-3 to TRBJ1-3, with D perhaps matching TRBD1 (5 bases). Germline loops: CDR1 ENHRY, CDR2 SYGVKD. With 3 bases removed from V and 2 bases from J, the gap between germline ends came to 8 bases. The CDR3 consists of 14 residues. CDR3 in amino acids: CAISDGGAGNTIYF. The CDR3 coding sequence is TGTGCCATCAGTGACGGAGGGGCTGGAAACACCATATATTTT.

The rearrangement links TRBV6-1 to TRBJ2-2; 8 positions match TRBD2. The length of the CDR3 is 14 residues. Germline V gene lookup returns CDR1 MNHNS and CDR2 SASEGT. Trimming removed 3 bases from V and 4 bases from J; junction bases left unmatched: 1. The CDR3 DNA sequence: TGTGCCAGCAGTGAGGGACTAGTCACCGGGGAGCTGTTTTTT. Translation: CASSEGLVTGELFF.

The chain couples TRBV19 to TRBJ1-6; 9 bases agree with TRBD1. Germline lookup yields CDR1 LNHDA and CDR2 SQIVND (reference sequence). This CDR3 is 17 amino acids long. Trimming took 6 bases from V and 15 from J; bases not matched to a gene: 21. The CDR3 sequence is CASSKEIPGTGHFLLHF. The DNA of the CDR3 is TGTGCCAGTAGCAAAGAAATACCCGGGACAGGGCATTTTCTCCTCCACTTT.

This chain uses TRBV5-3 with TRBJ2-2, with no clear D. TRBV5-3 is reported as an ORF; its role is uncertain. The CDR3 sequence is 14 residues long. V was cut by 6 bases and J by 3 bases, with 12 bases left in between. The CDR3 region is CARIVDSDTGELFF. For the CDR3, the DNA is TGTGCCAGAATCGTAGACTCTGACACCGGGGAGCTGTTTTTT.

This chain uses TRBV2 with TRBJ2-7; tentative D call: TRBD1 (6 bases). The V end was cut by 7 bases, the J end by 3 bases, with 7 bases between. This CDR3 comprises 11 residues. Germline lookup yields CDR1 SNHLY and CDR2 FYNNEI. The CDR3 nucleotides are TGTGCCAGCAAACAGGGCTACGAGCAGTACTTC. Translation: CASKQGYEQYF.

This sequence joins TRBV11-2 and TRBJ2-7; 8 bases fit TRBD2. Germline assignment: CDR1 SGHAT and CDR2 FQNNGV. The trim removed 3 bases at V and 2 bases at J, leaving 6 bases unmatched. CDR3 length: 15 residues. The CDR3 region has the DNA TGTGCCAGCAGCTTTGGGGGCGGGGGGCCCTACGAGCAGTACTTC. Its translation: CASSFGGGGPYEQYF.